The 15 T cell receptor beta chains given below trace back to one sample, sequenced in a study of PD-1 blockade in mismatch repair-deficient tumors. Measured with immunoSEQ multiplex PCR; TCRdb has only the in-frame clones, and not every one. The sample lists about 22,000 clones, about four fifths occurring once. This specimen consisted of peripheral blood, obtained 2 weeks after starting pembrolizumab. These receptor sequences come from an adult with mismatch repair-deficient cancer.

The gene calls are TRBV13 and TRBJ2-2; D is ambiguous. Trimming shortened V by 5 bases and J by 6 bases, and 10 bases separated the two germline ends. Per the germline V gene, CDR1 is PRHDT and CDR2 is FYEKMQ (reference sequence). The CDR3 has 13 amino acids. In DNA form, the CDR3 reads TGTGCCAGCAGCGCCCGTGCCTCCGGGGAGCTGTTTTTT. It encodes CASSARASGELFF.

The chain employs TRBV18 and TRBJ2-7; TRBD1 matches at 10 bases. V lost 8 bases to trimming and J lost 4 bases; unmatched junction nucleotides: 11. Germline CDR1 and CDR2: KGHSH and LQKENI. CDR3 length equals 15 residues. CDR3 DNA: TGTGCCAGCCGAGGAGACAGGGGGCCCCATTACGAGCAGTACTTC. It is translated as CASRGDRGPHYEQYF.

The chain carries TRBV5-4 and TRBJ2-1; D is unresolved. Germline CDR1 SGHNT, CDR2 YYREEE (reference sequence). Trimming shortened V by 0 bases and J by 8 bases, and 12 bases separated the two germline ends. The CDR3 contains 14 residues. CDR3 DNA: TGTGCCAGCAGCTTGGGGTTTTACAATGATGAGCAGTTCTTC. It codes for CASSLGFYNDEQFF.

J is TRBJ2-2 and V is TRBV10-2; D possibly corresponds to TRBD1 (6 bases). There are 12 residues in the CDR3. The V end lost 7 bases, the J end lost 3 bases, and 6 bases lay between the germline ends. Germline assignment: CDR1 WSHSY and CDR2 SAAADI. For the CDR3, the DNA is TGCGCCAGCAAGGGGGACACCGGGGAGCTGTTTTTT. Translated: CASKGDTGELFF.

A single count supports this clone. The V gene is TRBV4-1, the J gene TRBJ2-3, with TRBD2 identical over 9 bases. From germline, CDR1 is MGHRA and CDR2 YSYEKL. The V segment lost 4 bases and the J segment 4 bases; nucleotides outside the gene matches: 6. The CDR3 length is 15 residues. The CDR3 protein is CASSLAGAGADTQYF. The CDR3 DNA sequence: TGCGCCAGCAGCCTAGCGGGGGCCGGGGCAGATACGCAGTATTTT.

The gene calls are TRBV6-5 and TRBJ1-1; the D gene is possibly TRBD1 (6 bases). V gave up 6 bases and J gave up 6 bases, with 11 bases separating them. Germline CDR1 is MNHEY and CDR2 is SVGAGI. CDR3 length: 12 amino acids. This CDR3 is CASRDYRAEAFF. CDR3 nucleotides: TGTGCCAGCAGGGACTACAGGGCTGAAGCTTTCTTT.

The chain uses TRBV18 and TRBJ2-1; TRBD2 might be the D (6 bases). The germline V gene has CDR1 KGHSH and CDR2 LQKENI. The CDR3 consists of 14 residues. V lost 3 bases and J 2 bases, leaving 8 bases between the germline ends. In DNA, the CDR3 is TGTGCCAGCTCACCGCGGAGGGCCTACAATGAGCAGTTCTTC. It translates to CASSPRRAYNEQFF. The entire variable domain, with the rest obtained from reference TRBV18 and TRBJ2-1, is as follows: NAGVMQNPRHLVRRRGQEARLRCSPMKGHSHVYWYRQLPEEGLKFMVYLQKENIIDESGMPKERFSAEFPKEGPSILRIQQVVRGDSAAYFCASSPRRAYNEQFFGPGTRLTVL.

J is TRBJ2-1 and V is TRBV19, with 8 nucleotides matching TRBD1. The CDR3 is 13 residues long. V shed 8 bases, J shed 8 bases, and the junction held 8 bases outside the gene matches. Germline CDR1 LNHDA, CDR2 SQIVND (reference sequence). CDR3 in amino acids: CASCQGAAHEQFF. The CDR3 coding sequence is TGTGCCAGTTGCCAGGGGGCCGCCCATGAGCAGTTCTTC.

The genes are TRBV11-2 and TRBJ2-3, with 14 bases lining up with TRBD2. J lost 4 bases, V lost 7 bases, and 16 bases had no gene match. Germline lookup yields CDR1 SGHAT and CDR2 FQNNGV. The length of the CDR3 is 19 residues. The CDR3 protein is CASTPGAEGLAGVADTQYF. The CDR3, as DNA: TGTGCCAGCACCCCAGGGGCCGAGGGACTAGCGGGAGTAGCAGATACGCAGTATTTT.

The chain employs TRBV2 and TRBJ2-3, with D maybe TRBD1 (6 bases). Trimming pared 6 bases from V and 2 bases from J, leaving 12 bases between. The CDR3 runs 14 residues. Germline V CDR1 and CDR2: SNHLY, FYNNEI. The CDR3 here is CASSEWGLTDTQYF. CDR3 nucleotides: TGTGCCAGCAGCGAATGGGGGCTCACAGATACGCAGTATTTT. Complete variable domain (other parts from reference TRBV2 and TRBJ2-3): EPEVTQTPSHQVTQMGQEVILRCVPISNHLYFYWYRQILGQKVEFLVSFYNNEISEKSEIFDDQFSVERPDGSNFTLKIRSTKLEDSAMYFCASSEWGLTDTQYFGPGTRLTVL.

J is TRBJ2-7 and V is TRBV7-6, with a tentative D call TRBD2 (5 bases). This CDR3 is 13 amino acids long. CDR1 and CDR2 from the germline V gene are SGHVS and FNYEAQ. Trimming pared 5 bases from V and 4 bases from J, leaving 12 bases between. The CDR3 loop is CASSPSGSYEQYF. The CDR3 region has the DNA TGTGCCAGCAGCCCTTCGGGGTCGTACGAGCAGTACTTC.

This rearrangement joins TRBV30 to TRBJ1-4; D is unresolved. Germline V gene data show CDR1 as GTSNPN and CDR2 as SVGIG (reference sequence). The V and J ends lost 0 bases and 3 bases respectively, with 11 bases between them. The CDR3 extends over 15 amino acids. CDR3 nucleotides: TGTGCCTGGAGTGTACCGCAATCCCCTAATGAAAAACTGTTTTTT. Translation: CAWSVPQSPNEKLFF.

The chain uses TRBV6-5 and TRBJ2-7; tentatively, D is TRBD1 or TRBD2 (5 bases each). Trimming removed 0 bases at V and 7 bases at J, with 13 bases between. The CDR3 runs to 14 residues. CDR1 MNHEY and CDR2 SVGAGI come from the germline V gene. The CDR3 coding sequence is TGTGCCAGCAGTTACTCTGGGGGTCGGGGTGAGCAGTACTTC. Its protein product is CASSYSGGRGEQYF.

The V gene is TRBV21-1, the J gene TRBJ1-5; no DNA check was done on the table's D call, TRBD1. TRBV21-1 is listed as a pseudogene. The length of the CDR3 is 24 residues. The CDR3 DNA reads as TGTGCCAGCAGCAAAGGCCGTAGCCAGGGAACCCCCCGTAACCTCTGCTATAGCAATCAGCCCCAGCATTTT. Encoded protein: CASSKGRSQGTPRNLCYSNQPQHF.

DNA of the CDR3: TGTGCCTGGAGTGGGGGGGACTATGGCTACACCTTC. It translates to CAWSGGDYGYTF. V and J are TRBV30 and TRBJ1-2; D is possibly TRBD1 (5 bases). This CDR3 has 12 amino acids. Germline assignment: CDR1 GTSNPN and CDR2 SVGIG (reference sequence). V lost 1 base, J lost 3 bases, and 6 bases lay in between.